This T cell receptor beta chain originates from a study of blood T cell repertoires in COVID-19. Background on the study: Acute and convalescent COVID-19 samples came from the United States, Italy and Spain. PBMCs, B-cell-depleted T cells, or T cells provided the cDNA or gDNA that made up the material.

Methods used by the authors: The authors estimated nucleated cell counts from reference gene primer amplification. Only in-frame clones appear in the TCRdb table, and some are missing; sequencing was by immunoSEQ multiplex PCR. Clonal size and the V and J genes are those of that table, whereas D and trimming came from the DNA. The table includes about 70,000 clones, around 86% detected once. V was trimmed by 10 bases and J by 2 bases, leaving 13 bases between them. This CDR3 is built from 13 residues. Germline values: CDR1 SNHLY, CDR2 FYNNEI. The specimen sequenced was peripheral blood. This TCR was recovered from a human donor in a cohort sampled during active COVID-19. The genes are TRBV2 and TRBJ2-3; TRBD2 might be the D (5 bases). CDR3 sequence: CATAGVITDTQYF. The CDR3 nucleotides read TGTGCCACCGCCGGGGTCATCACAGATACGCAGTATTTT.